The 21 T cell receptor beta chains reported below all come from one sample, sequenced in a study of cytomegalovirus exposure and HLA in healthy donors. In the PCR, 60 Vbeta and 13 Jbeta primers were used. TCRdb's copy holds only in-frame clones and misses some; the assay was immunoSEQ multiplex PCR. The sample has over 200,000 clones; about 85% are singletons. Sequenced sample: PBMCs. Receptors originate from a human donor in good health.

Turning to this clone: A read error may account for a junction end that differs from germline. The chain recombines TRBV7-9 with TRBJ1-1, with D unresolved. The CDR3 is made up of 15 amino acids. Per the germline V gene, CDR1 is SEHNR and CDR2 is FQNEAQ (reference sequence). CDR3 DNA sequence: TGTTCCAGCAGCTTAGACGGGGAAGGGAACACTGAAGCTTTCTTT. Translation gives CSSSLDGEGNTEAFF.

The rearrangement joins TRBV27 to TRBJ2-1; 9 bases align to TRBD1. After removal of 5 bases from V and 9 bases from J, the junction contained 20 bases not matched to a gene. The length of the CDR3 is 18 residues. Per germline, CDR1 MNHEY and CDR2 SMNVEV (reference sequence). The CDR3 reads CASSLRRPRQGGSSEQFF. CDR3 DNA: TGTGCCAGCAGTCTTAGACGCCCAAGACAGGGGGGTTCGAGTGAGCAGTTCTTC.

This clone was counted a few times. The chain has TRBV7-2 and TRBJ2-7, with D tentatively TRBD1 (6 bases). Trimming removed 2 bases at V and 0 bases at J, with 14 bases between. Germline CDR1 SGHTA, CDR2 FQGNSA. The CDR3 has 16 residues. The CDR3 sequence is CASSLFGGTNSYEQYF. The CDR3 nucleotides are TGTGCCAGCAGCTTATTTGGGGGCACAAACTCCTACGAGCAGTACTTC.

This clone was seen once. As DNA, the CDR3 is TGCGCCAGCAGCTCCGGGACAGGCTACGAGCAGTACTTC. It encodes CASSSGTGYEQYF. The chain carries TRBV5-1 and TRBJ2-7; 8 positions match TRBD1. CDR1 is SGHRS, CDR2 YFSETQ, per germline. V lost 3 bases to trimming and J lost 3 bases; unmatched junction nucleotides: 2. This CDR3 region has 13 residues.

Only one count was recorded for this clone. The chain combines TRBV6-5 with TRBJ2-7, with 7 bases fitting TRBD2. The CDR3 totals 16 residues. Germline trimming cut 0 bases from V and 1 base from J; bases unmatched to any gene: 6. Germline V CDR1 and CDR2: MNHEY, SVGAGI. CDR3 residues: CASSYSQRDSSYEQYF. The CDR3 DNA is TGTGCCAGCAGTTACTCGCAGCGGGATAGTTCCTACGAGCAGTACTTC.

The V gene is TRBV5-1, the J gene TRBJ2-5; 9 bases fit TRBD2. The trim removed 4 bases at V and 5 bases at J, leaving 18 bases unmatched. The CDR3 length is 18 residues. Germline assignment: CDR1 SGHRS and CDR2 YFSETQ. CDR3 sequence: CASSRVTSGTTDRETQYF. Here the CDR3 DNA reads TGCGCCAGCAGCCGGGTGACTAGCGGCACTACGGATAGGGAGACCCAGTACTTC.

This clone was seen a single time. The chain recombines TRBV11-2 with TRBJ2-3, with 8 bases aligning to TRBD2. Per germline, CDR1 SGHAT and CDR2 FQNNGV. V lost 1 base to trimming and J lost 2 bases; unmatched junction nucleotides: 5. The CDR3 is 16 residues long. CDR3: CASSLGAGVLTDTQYF. The DNA of the CDR3 is TGTGCCAGCAGCTTAGGAGCGGGGGTGCTCACAGATACGCAGTATTTT.

The J gene is TRBJ2-7, the V gene TRBV27; D perhaps matches TRBD2 (5 bases). CDR3 size: 16 residues. CDR1 and CDR2 (germline): MNHEY, SMNVEV (reference sequence). V shed 4 bases and J shed 2 bases, with 18 bases lying between them. The CDR3 region is CASSWTGRLATYEQYF. CDR3 DNA sequence: TGTGCCAGCAGTTGGACTGGACGTTTAGCTACCTACGAGCAGTACTTC.

V and J are TRBV7-2 and TRBJ2-5, with D possibly being TRBD2 (5 bases). CDR3 length: 15 residues. V was cut by 6 bases and J by 0 bases, with 14 bases left in between. Germline CDR1 reads SGHTA; CDR2 reads FQGNSA. CDR3 nucleotide sequence: TGTGCCAGCAGTCCCAGGACGGGGTACCAAGAGACCCAGTACTTC. This codes for CASSPRTGYQETQYF.

The chain joins TRBV7-2 to TRBJ2-4, with 12 bases that match TRBD2. CDR3 length: 17 amino acids. V shed 1 base and J 7 bases; nucleotides not matched to a gene: 8. Per the germline V gene, CDR1 is SGHTA and CDR2 is FQGNSA. This CDR3 is CASSLEGPSGRGNIQYF. The CDR3 DNA reads TGTGCCAGCAGCTTAGAGGGGCCTAGCGGGAGGGGGAACATTCAGTACTTC. Based on the CDR3 plus reference TRBV7-2 and TRBJ2-4, the full variable domain is GAGVSQSPSNKVTEKGKDVELRCDPISGHTALYWYRQSLGQGLEFLIYFQGNSAPDKSGLPSDRFSAERTGGSVSTLTIQRTQQEDSAVYLCASSLEGPSGRGNIQYFGAGTRLSVL.

This clone has only one observation. This rearrangement joins TRBV30 to TRBJ1-4; TRBD1 is a possible D gene (5 bases). V dropped 0 bases and J dropped 5 bases, with 13 bases sitting between them. Germline CDR1 and CDR2: GTSNPN and SVGIG (reference sequence). The CDR3 is made up of 15 amino acids. The CDR3 is CAWSVLFRGNEKLFF. CDR3 coding DNA: TGTGCCTGGAGTGTACTATTCCGGGGGAATGAAAAACTGTTTTTT.

Comment on this clone: One end of the junction varies from germline; a read error may be responsible. V usage is TRBV9 and J usage is TRBJ2-7; 12 positions agree with TRBD2. CDR1 is SGDLS, CDR2 YYNGEE, per germline. The CDR3 has 14 residues. CDR3 region: CASSQGTSGYPLDF. The CDR3 nucleotides read TGTGCCAGCAGCCAAGGGACTAGCGGGTACCCCTTGGACTTC.

The chain recombines TRBV27 with TRBJ2-7; 8 bases match TRBD1. The CDR3 length is 15 residues. Germline CDR1 reads MNHEY; CDR2 reads SMNVEV (reference sequence). The trim removed 6 bases at V and 4 bases at J, leaving 11 bases unmatched. The CDR3 reads CASSSYGTGHYEQYF. For the CDR3, the DNA is TGTGCCAGCAGCTCCTACGGGACAGGACATTACGAGCAGTACTTC.

This clone was seen a few times. V is TRBV6-1 and J is TRBJ2-7; possibly TRBD1 for D (6 bases). The CDR3 spans 13 residues. The germline V and J ends were trimmed by 6 bases and 5 bases, with 14 bases remaining between them. CDR1 MNHNS and CDR2 SASEGT come from the germline V gene. DNA for the CDR3: TGTGCCAGCAGGCCCACAGGGCTCGACGAGCAGTACTTC. Translating it yields CASRPTGLDEQYF.

The genes are TRBV14 and TRBJ1-3; the D gene is possibly TRBD1 (5 bases). Trimming cost V 1 base and J 0 bases, with 10 bases left between them. This CDR3 has 16 residues. CDR1 and CDR2 from the germline V gene are SGHDN and FVKESK. This CDR3 reads CASSQGTGFSGNTIYF. As DNA, the CDR3 is TGTGCCAGCAGCCAAGGCACAGGATTCTCTGGAAACACCATATATTTT.

The DNA for the CDR3 is TGTGCCTGGAGTGTACCCCTAATCACAGATACGCAGTATTTT. Residues: CAWSVPLITDTQYF. The chain uses TRBV30 and TRBJ2-3; D not certain. This CDR3 is 14 amino acids long. Germline CDR1 and CDR2: GTSNPN and SVGIG (reference sequence). Trimming left V 0 bases short and J 2 bases short, with 9 bases between.

V usage is TRBV6-6 and J usage is TRBJ2-7, with TRBD2 identical over 9 bases. With V trimmed by 6 bases and J by 3 bases, 6 bases remained unmatched. CDR1 and CDR2 (germline): MNHNY, SVGAGI (reference sequence). The CDR3 covers 14 residues. The CDR3 DNA is TGTGCCAGCAGCTGGCGGGAGGGGTACTACGAGCAGTACTTC. Translated: CASSWREGYYEQYF.

This sequence joins TRBV4-1 and TRBJ2-7; 8 nucleotides agree with TRBD1. After removal of 4 bases from V and 8 bases from J, the junction contained 13 bases not matched to a gene. Germline V gene data show CDR1 as MGHRA and CDR2 as YSYEKL. The CDR3 covers 15 residues. CDR3 nucleotide sequence: TGCGCCAGCAGCCTTTCGACAGGGGACCCCTGGCAGCAGTACTTC. Translated: CASSLSTGDPWQQYF.

Only one count was recorded for this clone. The CDR3 sequence is CASSLARGGAFF. Here the CDR3 DNA reads TGTGCCAGCAGCTTAGCCCGTGGAGGCGCTTTCTTT. The chain carries TRBV11-2 and TRBJ1-1; no clear D gene. CDR3 size: 12 residues. The V end lost 1 base, the J end lost 11 bases, and 11 bases lay between the germline ends. CDR1 and CDR2 (germline): SGHAT, FQNNGV.

This chain uses TRBV1 with TRBJ1-1; the DNA was not used to check the table's D call, TRBD1. TRBV1 is a pseudogene locus. This CDR3 contains 16 residues. CDR3 sequence (DNA): TGCACCAGCAGCCCGAAGGCAGGGGGCATGAACACTGAAGCTTTCTTT. Amino acids: CTSSPKAGGMNTEAFF.

The chain uses TRBV19 and TRBJ1-4; the match to TRBD1 covers 9 bases. This CDR3 region has 14 residues. Per germline, CDR1 LNHDA and CDR2 SQIVND (reference sequence). V shed 8 bases and J 5 bases; nucleotides not matched to a gene: 6. The CDR3 nucleotides are TGTGCCAGTGGGGACAGGGCTCCAAATGAAAAACTGTTTTTT. Residues: CASGDRAPNEKLFF.